This T cell receptor beta chain was captured in a study of cytomegalovirus exposure and HLA in healthy donors. General study findings and limits: Listed as cytomegalovirus-associated were 150 to 200 TCR beta chains. V- and J-gene trimming in TCR beta was tied to a missense DCLRE1C variant by an analysis performed later.

Donors were nominally healthy when sampled, though unrecorded immune exposures were likely. Points on this clone: What it binds is not known.

Germline CDR1 and CDR2: MDHEN and SYDVKM. V gave up 4 bases and J gave up 2 bases; unmatched junction bases: 6. The CDR3 totals 15 residues. A multiplex PCR was run with 60 Vbeta primers and 13 Jbeta primers. Profiled with immunoSEQ multiplex PCR; TCRdb holds only in-frame clones, not every one. Its table records nearly 35,000 clones. This sequence originates from a woman aged 40-49 years in good health and CMV-seropositive. Material for sequencing was PBMCs. The chain joins TRBV28 to TRBJ2-7; TRBD2 aligns across 9 bases. CDR3 region: CASSYAGGPTYEQYF. The CDR3 nucleotides read TGTGCCAGCAGTTACGCGGGAGGGCCGACCTACGAGCAGTACTTC.